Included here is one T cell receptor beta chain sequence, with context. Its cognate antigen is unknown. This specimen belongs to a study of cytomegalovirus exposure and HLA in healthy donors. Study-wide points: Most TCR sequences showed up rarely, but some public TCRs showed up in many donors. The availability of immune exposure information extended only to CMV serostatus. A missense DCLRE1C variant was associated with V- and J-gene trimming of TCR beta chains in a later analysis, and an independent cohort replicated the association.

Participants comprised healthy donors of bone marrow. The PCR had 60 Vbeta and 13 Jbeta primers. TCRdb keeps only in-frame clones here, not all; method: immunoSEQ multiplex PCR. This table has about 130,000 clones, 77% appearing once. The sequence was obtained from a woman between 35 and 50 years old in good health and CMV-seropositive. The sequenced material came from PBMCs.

The CDR3: CASSLVGGGPTDTQYF. The DNA of the CDR3 is TGCGCCAGCAGCTTGGTCGGGGGAGGGCCAACAGATACGCAGTATTTT. The rearrangement uses TRBV5-1 and TRBJ2-3; 7 bases map to TRBD2. The germline CDR1 and CDR2 sequences are SGHRS and YFSETQ. V shed 0 bases, J shed 3 bases, and the junction held 7 bases outside the gene matches. This CDR3 region has 16 residues. The complete variable domain, with remaining parts taken from reference TRBV5-1 and TRBJ2-3, reads KAGVTQTPRYLIKTRGQQVTLSCSPISGHRSVSWYQQTPGQGLQFLFEYFSETQRNKGNFPGRFSGRQFSNSRSEMNVSTLELGDSALYLCASSLVGGGPTDTQYFGPGTRLTVL.